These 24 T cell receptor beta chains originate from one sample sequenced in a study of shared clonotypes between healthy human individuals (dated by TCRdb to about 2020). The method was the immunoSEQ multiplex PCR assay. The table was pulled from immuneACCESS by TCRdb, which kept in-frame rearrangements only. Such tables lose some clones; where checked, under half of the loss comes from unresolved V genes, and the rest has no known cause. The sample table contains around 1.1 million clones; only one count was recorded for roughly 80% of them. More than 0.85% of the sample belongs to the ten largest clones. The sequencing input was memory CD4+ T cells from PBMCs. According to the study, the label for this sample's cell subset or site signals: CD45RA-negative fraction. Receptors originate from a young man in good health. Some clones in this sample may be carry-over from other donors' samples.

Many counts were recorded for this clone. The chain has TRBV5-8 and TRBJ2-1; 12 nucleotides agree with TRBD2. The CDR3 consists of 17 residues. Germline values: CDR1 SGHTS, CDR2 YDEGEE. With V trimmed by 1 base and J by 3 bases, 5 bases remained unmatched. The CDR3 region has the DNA TGTGCCAGCAGCTTGACTAGCGGGAGGAACAACTACAATGAGCAGTTCTTC. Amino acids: CASSLTSGRNNYNEQFF.

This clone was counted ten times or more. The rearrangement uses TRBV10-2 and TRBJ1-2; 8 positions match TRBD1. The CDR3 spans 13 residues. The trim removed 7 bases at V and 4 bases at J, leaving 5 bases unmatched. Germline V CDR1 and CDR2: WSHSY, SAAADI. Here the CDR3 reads CASKLTGAYGYTF. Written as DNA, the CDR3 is TGCGCCAGCAAACTGACAGGGGCCTATGGCTACACCTTC.

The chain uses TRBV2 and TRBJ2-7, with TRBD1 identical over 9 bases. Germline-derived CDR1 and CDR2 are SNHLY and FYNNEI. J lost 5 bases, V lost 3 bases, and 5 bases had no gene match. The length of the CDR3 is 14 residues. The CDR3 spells CASSDRDREHEQYF. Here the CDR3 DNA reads TGTGCCAGCAGTGACCGGGACAGGGAACACGAGCAGTACTTC.

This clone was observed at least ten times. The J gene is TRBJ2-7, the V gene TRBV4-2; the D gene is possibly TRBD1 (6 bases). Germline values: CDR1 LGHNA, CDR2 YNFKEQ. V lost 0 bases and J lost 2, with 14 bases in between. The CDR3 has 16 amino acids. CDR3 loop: CASSQDGGDRTYEQYF. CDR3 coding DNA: TGTGCCAGCAGCCAAGATGGGGGAGACAGGACCTACGAGCAGTACTTC.

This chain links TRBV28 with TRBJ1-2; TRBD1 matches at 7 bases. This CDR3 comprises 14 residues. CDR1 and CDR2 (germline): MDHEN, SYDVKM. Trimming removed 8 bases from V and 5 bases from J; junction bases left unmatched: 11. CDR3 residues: CASSGAGGPYGYTF. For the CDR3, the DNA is TGTGCCAGCTCAGGGGCAGGGGGGCCTTATGGCTACACCTTC.

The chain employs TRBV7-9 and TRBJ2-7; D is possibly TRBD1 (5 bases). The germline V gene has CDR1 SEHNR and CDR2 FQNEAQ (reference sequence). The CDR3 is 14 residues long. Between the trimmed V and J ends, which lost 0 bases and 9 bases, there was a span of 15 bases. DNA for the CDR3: TGTGCCAGCAGCTTAGCGGGATTGCAGGGCTGGCAGTACTTC. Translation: CASSLAGLQGWQYF.

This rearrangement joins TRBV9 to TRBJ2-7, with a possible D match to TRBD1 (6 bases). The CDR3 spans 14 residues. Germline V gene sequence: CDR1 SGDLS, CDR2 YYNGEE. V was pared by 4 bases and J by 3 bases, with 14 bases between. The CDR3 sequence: CASSLGRRGYEQYF. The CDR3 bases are TGTGCCAGCAGCTTAGGCCGCAGGGGCTACGAGCAGTACTTC.

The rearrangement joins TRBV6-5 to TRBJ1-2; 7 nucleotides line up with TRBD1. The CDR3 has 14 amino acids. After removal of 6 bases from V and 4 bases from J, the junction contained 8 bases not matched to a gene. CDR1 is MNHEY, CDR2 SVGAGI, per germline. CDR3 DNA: TGTGCCAGCAGACGACAGGGAATGGCCTATGGCTACACCTTC. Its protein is CASRRQGMAYGYTF.

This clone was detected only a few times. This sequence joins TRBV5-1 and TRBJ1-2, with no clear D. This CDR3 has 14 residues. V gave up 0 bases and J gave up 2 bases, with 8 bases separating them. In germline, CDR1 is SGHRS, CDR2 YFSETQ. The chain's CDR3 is CASSLGGENYGYTF. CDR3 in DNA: TGCGCCAGCAGCTTGGGGGGTGAAAACTATGGCTACACCTTC.

Here the CDR3 DNA reads TGTGCCAGCACCCCAGATGGGGGCACTGAAGCTTTCTTT. Residues: CASTPDGGTEAFF. V usage is TRBV2 and J usage is TRBJ1-1, with D perhaps matching TRBD1 (5 bases). Germline V gene data show CDR1 as SNHLY and CDR2 as FYNNEI. The V end lost 7 bases, the J end lost 4 bases, and 13 bases lay between the germline ends. The length of the CDR3 is 13 residues.

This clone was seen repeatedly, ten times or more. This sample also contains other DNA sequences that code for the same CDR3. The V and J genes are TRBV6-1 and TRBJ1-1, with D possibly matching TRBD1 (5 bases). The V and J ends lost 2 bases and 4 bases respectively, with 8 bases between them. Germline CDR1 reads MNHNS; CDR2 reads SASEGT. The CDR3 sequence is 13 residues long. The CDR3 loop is CASSERGFTEAFF. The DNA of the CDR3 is TGTGCCAGCAGTGAACGGGGCTTCACTGAAGCTTTCTTT.

CDR3 region: CASRDRAKPQHF. The CDR3 nucleotides read TGTGCCAGCAGGGACAGGGCGAAGCCCCAGCATTTT. The chain joins TRBV11-2 to TRBJ1-5, with TRBD1 matching 8 bases. Germline V gene lookup returns CDR1 SGHAT and CDR2 FQNNGV. J lost 8 bases, V lost 6 bases, and 3 bases had no gene match. The CDR3 spans 12 residues.

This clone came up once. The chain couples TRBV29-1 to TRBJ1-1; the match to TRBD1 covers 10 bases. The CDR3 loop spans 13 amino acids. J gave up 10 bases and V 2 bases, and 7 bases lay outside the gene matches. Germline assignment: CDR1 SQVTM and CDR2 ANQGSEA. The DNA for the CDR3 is TGCAGCGTTGAAAGGGACAGGGGACTCGGAGCTTTCTTT. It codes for CSVERDRGLGAFF.

The CDR3 loop reads CASSLVGTAKETQYF. In DNA, the CDR3 is TGTGCCAGCAGCTTGGTAGGGACAGCCAAAGAGACCCAGTACTTC. The J gene is TRBJ2-5, the V gene TRBV5-5; 7 nucleotides line up with TRBD1. Germline CDR1 reads SGHKS; CDR2 reads YYEKEE (reference sequence). With V trimmed by 0 bases and J by 3 bases, 5 bases remained unmatched. This CDR3 is built from 15 residues.

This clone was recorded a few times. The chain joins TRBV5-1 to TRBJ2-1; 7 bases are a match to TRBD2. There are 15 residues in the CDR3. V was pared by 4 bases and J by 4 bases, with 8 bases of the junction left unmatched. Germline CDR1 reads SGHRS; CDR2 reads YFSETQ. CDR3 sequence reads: CASSPGGSQYNEQFF. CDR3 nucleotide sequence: TGCGCCAGCAGCCCGGGGGGATCCCAATACAATGAGCAGTTCTTC.

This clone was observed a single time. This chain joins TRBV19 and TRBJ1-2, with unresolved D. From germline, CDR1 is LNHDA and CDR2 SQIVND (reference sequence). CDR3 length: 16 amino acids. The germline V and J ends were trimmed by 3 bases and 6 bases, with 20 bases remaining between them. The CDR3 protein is CASSIVGERLLDGYTF. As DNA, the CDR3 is TGTGCCAGTAGTATCGTGGGCGAAAGGCTCTTAGATGGCTACACCTTC.

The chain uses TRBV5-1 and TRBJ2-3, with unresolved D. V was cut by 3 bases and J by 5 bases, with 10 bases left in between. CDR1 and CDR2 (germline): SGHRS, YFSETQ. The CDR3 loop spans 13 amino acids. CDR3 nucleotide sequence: TGCGCCAGCAGCTCCGTTGCGGTAGATACGCAGTATTTT. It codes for CASSSVAVDTQYF.

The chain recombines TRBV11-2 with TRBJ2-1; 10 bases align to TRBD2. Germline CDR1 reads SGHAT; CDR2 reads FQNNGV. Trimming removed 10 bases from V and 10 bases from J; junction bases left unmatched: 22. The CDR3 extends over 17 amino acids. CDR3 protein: CATSYDRTSGTYGEQFF. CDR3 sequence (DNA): TGTGCCACCTCATACGATCGGACTAGCGGAACTTACGGGGAGCAGTTCTTC.

DNA of the CDR3: TGTGCCAGCAGTTACTTGACAGGGAATGAAAAACTGTTTTTT. Its translation: CASSYLTGNEKLFF. The J gene is TRBJ1-4, the V gene TRBV6-6; 7 bases map to TRBD1. The CDR3 is 14 residues long. Germline CDR1 is MNHNY and CDR2 is SVGAGI (reference sequence). Trimming at V came to 1 base and at J to 5 bases, leaving 1 base not matched to a gene.

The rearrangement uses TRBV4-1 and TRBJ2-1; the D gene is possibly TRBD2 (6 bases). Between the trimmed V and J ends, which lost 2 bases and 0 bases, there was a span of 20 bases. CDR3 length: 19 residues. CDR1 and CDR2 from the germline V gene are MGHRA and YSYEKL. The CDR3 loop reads CASSQLMGDSDSSYNEQFF. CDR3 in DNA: TGCGCCAGCAGCCAACTTATGGGGGACTCCGATAGCTCCTACAATGAGCAGTTCTTC.

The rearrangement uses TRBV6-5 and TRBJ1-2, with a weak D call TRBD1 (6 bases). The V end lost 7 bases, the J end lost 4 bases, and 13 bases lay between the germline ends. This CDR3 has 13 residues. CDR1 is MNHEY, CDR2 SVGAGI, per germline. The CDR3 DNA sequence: TGTGCCAGCACTCAGGGGTCCGTCTATGGCTACACCTTC. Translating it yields CASTQGSVYGYTF.

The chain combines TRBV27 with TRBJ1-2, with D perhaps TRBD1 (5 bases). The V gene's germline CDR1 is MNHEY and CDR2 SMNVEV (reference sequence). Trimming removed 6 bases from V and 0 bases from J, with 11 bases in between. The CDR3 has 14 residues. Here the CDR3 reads CASRGRTTNYGYTF. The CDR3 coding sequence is TGTGCCAGCAGGGGGAGGACAACTAACTATGGCTACACCTTC.

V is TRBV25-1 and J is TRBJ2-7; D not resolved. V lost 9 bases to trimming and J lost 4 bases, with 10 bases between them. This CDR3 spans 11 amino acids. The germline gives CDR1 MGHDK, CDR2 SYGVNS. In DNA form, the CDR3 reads TGTGCCAGTCGAACCCGATACGAGCAGTACTTC. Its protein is CASRTRYEQYF.

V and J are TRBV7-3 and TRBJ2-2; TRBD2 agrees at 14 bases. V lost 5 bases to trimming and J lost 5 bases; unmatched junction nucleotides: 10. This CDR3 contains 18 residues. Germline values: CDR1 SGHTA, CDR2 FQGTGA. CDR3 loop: CASSLEGLAGVRTGELFF. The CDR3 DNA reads TGTGCCAGCAGCCTAGAGGGACTAGCGGGAGTACGGACCGGGGAGCTGTTTTTT.